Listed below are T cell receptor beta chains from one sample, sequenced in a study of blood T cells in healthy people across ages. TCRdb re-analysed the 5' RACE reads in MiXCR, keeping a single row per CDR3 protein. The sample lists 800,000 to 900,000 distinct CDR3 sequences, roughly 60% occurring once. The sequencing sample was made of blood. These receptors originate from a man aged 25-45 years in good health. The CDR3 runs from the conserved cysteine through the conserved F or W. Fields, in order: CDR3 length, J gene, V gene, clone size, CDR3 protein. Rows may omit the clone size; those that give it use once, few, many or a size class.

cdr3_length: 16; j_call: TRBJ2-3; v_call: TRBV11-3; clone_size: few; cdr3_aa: CASSLSPDRATDTQYF
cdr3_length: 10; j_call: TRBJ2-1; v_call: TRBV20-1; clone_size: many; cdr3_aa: CSAPIGEQFF
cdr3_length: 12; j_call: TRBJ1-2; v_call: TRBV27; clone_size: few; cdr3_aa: CASSAGGYGYTF
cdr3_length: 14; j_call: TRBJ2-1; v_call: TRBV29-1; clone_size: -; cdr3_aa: CSVERRGPTNEQFF
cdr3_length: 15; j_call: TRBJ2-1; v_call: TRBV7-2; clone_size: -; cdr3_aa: CASSWGRGANNEQFF
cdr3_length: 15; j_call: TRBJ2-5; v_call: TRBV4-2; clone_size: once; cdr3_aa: CASSQDSNRDKTQYF
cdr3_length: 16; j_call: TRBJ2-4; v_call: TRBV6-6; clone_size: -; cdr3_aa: CASRDGTGGAKNIQYF
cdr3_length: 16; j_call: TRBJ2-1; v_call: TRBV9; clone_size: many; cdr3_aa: CASSARGRGADNEQFF
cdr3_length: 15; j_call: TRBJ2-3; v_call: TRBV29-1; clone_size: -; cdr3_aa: CSVLGLAGRTDTQYF
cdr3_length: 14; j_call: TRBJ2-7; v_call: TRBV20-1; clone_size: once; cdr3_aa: CSARLLDSVPEQYF
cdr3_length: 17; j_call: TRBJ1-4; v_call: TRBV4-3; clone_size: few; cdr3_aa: CASSQVPGQGINEKLFF
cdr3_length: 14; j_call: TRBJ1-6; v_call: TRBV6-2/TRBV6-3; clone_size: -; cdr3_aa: CASSRQIDNSPLHF
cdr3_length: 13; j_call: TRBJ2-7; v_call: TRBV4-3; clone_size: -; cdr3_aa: CASSQDFRKEQYF
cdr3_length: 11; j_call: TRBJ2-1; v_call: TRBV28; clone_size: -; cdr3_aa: CASSFEYEQFF
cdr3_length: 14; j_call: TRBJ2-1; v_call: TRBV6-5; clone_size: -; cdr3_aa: CASSYSGGGYEQFF
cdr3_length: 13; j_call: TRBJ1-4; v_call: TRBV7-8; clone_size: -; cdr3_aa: CASSGGSNEKLFF
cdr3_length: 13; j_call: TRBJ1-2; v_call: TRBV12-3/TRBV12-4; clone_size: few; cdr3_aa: CASRGTGFYGYTF
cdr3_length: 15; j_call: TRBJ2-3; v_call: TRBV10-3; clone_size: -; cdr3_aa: CATSTSGGATDTQYF
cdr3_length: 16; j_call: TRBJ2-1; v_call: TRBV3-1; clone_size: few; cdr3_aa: CASSQDASGGVNEQFF
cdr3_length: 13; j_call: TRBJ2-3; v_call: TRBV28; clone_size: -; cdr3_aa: CASYRGMSDTQYF
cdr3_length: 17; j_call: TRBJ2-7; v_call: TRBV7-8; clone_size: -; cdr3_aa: CASSYGGLVQASYEQYF
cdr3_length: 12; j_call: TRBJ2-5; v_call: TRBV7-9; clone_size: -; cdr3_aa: CASSEGTETQYF
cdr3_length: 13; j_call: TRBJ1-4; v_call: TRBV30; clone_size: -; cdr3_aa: CAWKRVTNEKLFF
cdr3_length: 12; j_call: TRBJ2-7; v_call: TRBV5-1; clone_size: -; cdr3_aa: CASSLTRKEQYF
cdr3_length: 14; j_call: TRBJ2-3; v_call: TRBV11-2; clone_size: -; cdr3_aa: CASSLWGGRDTQYF
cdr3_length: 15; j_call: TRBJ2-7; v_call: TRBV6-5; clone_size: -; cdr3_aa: CARRPGQGENYEQYF
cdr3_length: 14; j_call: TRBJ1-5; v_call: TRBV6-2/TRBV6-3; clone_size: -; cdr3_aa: CASWTGFGNQPQHF
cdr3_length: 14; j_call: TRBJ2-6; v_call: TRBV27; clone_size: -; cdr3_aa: CASNEGAGANVLTF
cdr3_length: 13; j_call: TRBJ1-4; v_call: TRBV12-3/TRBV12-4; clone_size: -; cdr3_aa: CASSWTGEDRVFF
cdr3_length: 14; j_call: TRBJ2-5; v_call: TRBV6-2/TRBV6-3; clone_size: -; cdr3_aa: CASSRPGGRETQYF
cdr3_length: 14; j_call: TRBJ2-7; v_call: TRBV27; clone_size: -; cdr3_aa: CASSADRGRYEQYF
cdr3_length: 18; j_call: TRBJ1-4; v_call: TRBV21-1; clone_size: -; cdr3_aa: CASGKHGGKGLAGEKLFF
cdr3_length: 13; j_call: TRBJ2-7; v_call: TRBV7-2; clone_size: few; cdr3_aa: CASTPVGAYEQYF
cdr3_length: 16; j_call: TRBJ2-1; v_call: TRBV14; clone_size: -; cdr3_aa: CASSLTTTFNGNEQFF
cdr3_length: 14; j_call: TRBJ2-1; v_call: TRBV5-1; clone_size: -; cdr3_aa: CASSVGQGFNERFF
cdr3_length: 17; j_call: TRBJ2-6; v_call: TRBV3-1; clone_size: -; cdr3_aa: CASTYGQGGSGANVLTF
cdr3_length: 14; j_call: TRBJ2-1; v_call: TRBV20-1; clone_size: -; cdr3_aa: CSAKRGGPGDEQFF
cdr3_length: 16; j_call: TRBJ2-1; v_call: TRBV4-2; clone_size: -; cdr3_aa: CASSQIGTSGGHEQFF
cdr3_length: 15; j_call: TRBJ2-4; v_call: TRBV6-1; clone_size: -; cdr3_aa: CASREGPSAKNIQYF
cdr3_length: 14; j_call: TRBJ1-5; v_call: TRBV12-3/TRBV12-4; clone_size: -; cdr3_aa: CASSTGGRNQPQHF
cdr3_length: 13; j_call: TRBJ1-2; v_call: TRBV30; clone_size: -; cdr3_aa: CAWSVPRANGYTF
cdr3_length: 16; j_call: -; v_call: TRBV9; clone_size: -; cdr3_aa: CASSANIPGLADEQYF
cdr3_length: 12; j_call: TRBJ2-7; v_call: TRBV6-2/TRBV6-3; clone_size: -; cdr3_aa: CASSVASAKQYF
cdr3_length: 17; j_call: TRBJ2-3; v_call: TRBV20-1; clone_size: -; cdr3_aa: CSASSRTSGGVTDTQYF
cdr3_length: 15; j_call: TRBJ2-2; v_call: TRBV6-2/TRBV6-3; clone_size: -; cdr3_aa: CASSPQRGGTGELFF
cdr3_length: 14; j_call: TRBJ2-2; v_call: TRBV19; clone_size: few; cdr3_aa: CASSGTGNTGELFF
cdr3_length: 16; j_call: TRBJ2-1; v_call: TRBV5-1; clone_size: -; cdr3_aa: CASSNSGGNSYNEQFF
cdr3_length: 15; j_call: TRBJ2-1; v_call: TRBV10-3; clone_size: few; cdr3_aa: CAISAGDHSYNEQFF
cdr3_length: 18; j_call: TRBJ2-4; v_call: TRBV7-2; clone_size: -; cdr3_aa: CASSLRGVLLEAKNIQYF
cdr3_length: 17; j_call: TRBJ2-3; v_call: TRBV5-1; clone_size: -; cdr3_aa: CASSLAALAGFSDTQYF
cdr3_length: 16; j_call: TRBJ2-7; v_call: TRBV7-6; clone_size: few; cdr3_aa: CASSLVGTGSSYEQYF